One sample yielded the 23 T cell receptor beta chains listed below, sequenced in a study of cytomegalovirus exposure and HLA in healthy donors. Both 60 Vbeta primers and 13 Jbeta primers went into the PCR. Here immunoSEQ multiplex PCR was the method, and the copy in TCRdb shows in-frame clones only, minus some. The sample contains tens of thousands of clones, about three quarters of which appear only once. The sample consisted of PBMCs. Receptor source: a woman between 40 and 50 years old in good health and CMV-seropositive.

This clone was seen only a few times. The chain employs TRBV11-3 and TRBJ1-6, with a weak D call TRBD1 (6 bases). The CDR3 runs 15 residues. CDR1 SGHNT and CDR2 YENEEA come from the germline V gene. V was clipped by 4 bases and J by 10 bases, with 17 bases between them. As DNA, the CDR3 is TGTGCCAGCAGCTCAGGGGACGCCCTTTGGTCACCCCTCCACTTT. Translating gives CASSSGDALWSPLHF.

CDR3 protein: CASSRDIQETQYF. The CDR3 region has the DNA TGTGCCAGCTCCCGGGACATACAAGAGACCCAGTACTTC. J is TRBJ2-5 and V is TRBV18, with a possible D match to TRBD1 (6 bases). The CDR3 runs 13 residues. From germline, CDR1 is KGHSH and CDR2 LQKENI. V was trimmed by 6 bases and J by 2 bases, leaving 10 bases between them.

The chain joins TRBV7-9 to TRBJ1-1; D is undetermined. The CDR3 loop spans 12 amino acids. Trimming stripped 4 bases from V and 3 bases from J, with 6 bases between. The germline gives CDR1 SEHNR, CDR2 FQNEAQ (reference sequence). CDR3 DNA sequence: TGTGCCAGCAGCTACAGCCACACTGAAGCTTTCTTT. Translation: CASSYSHTEAFF.

A few counts support this clone. Other DNA variants within this sample encode the same CDR3. CDR3 coding DNA: TGTGCCAGCAGCCAAGATCGGGCAGGGAATCATGGCTACACCTTC. Translated, it gives CASSQDRAGNHGYTF. This chain joins TRBV4-2 and TRBJ1-2; TRBD1 might be the D (5 bases). Between the trimmed V and J ends, which lost 0 bases and 6 bases, there was a span of 14 bases. The CDR3 is made up of 15 amino acids. Germline-derived CDR1 and CDR2 are LGHNA and YNFKEQ.

The chain uses TRBV18 and TRBJ1-5; TRBD1 matches 9 bases. This CDR3 comprises 15 residues. With 6 bases clipped from V and 4 bases from J, the junction kept 7 bases outside the gene matches. Germline CDR1 is KGHSH and CDR2 is LQKENI. CDR3 region: CASSPTGGNNQPQHF. CDR3 DNA: TGTGCCAGCTCCCCGACAGGGGGAAATAATCAGCCCCAGCATTTT.

The chain is built from TRBV6-1 and TRBJ2-1, with 7 nucleotides matching TRBD1. Germline V gene sequence: CDR1 MNHNS, CDR2 SASEGT. The trim removed 3 bases at V and 9 bases at J, leaving 5 bases unmatched. This CDR3 has 13 amino acids. In DNA form, the CDR3 reads TGTGCCAGCAGTGAGGAACAGGGGACTGAGCAGTTCTTC. Its translation: CASSEEQGTEQFF.

This clone occurred a few times. The chain has TRBV6-1 and TRBJ2-3; D call uncertain. CDR1 is MNHNS, CDR2 SASEGT, per germline. The V and J ends lost 6 bases and 6 bases respectively, with 7 bases between them. The CDR3 is 11 residues long. CDR3 protein: CASRIEDTQYF. The CDR3 DNA is TGTGCCAGCAGAATAGAGGATACGCAGTATTTT.

This clone occurred once. The V gene is TRBV6-6, the J gene TRBJ1-5, with 7 bases fitting TRBD1. There are 15 residues in the CDR3. V lost 2 bases, J lost 3 bases, and 4 bases stayed unmatched. Looked up from germline, CDR1 is MNHNY and CDR2 is SVGAGI (reference sequence). The CDR3 region has the DNA TGTGCCAGCAGTTACCCGACAGGGCTCAATCAGCCCCAGCATTTT. Translation: CASSYPTGLNQPQHF.

This clone appeared a few times. This chain joins TRBV14 and TRBJ2-7; the match to TRBD1 covers 9 bases. Germline trimming cut 5 bases from V and 1 base from J; bases unmatched to any gene: 6. CDR3 length: 15 residues. Per the germline V gene, CDR1 is SGHDN and CDR2 is FVKESK. The CDR3 nucleotides read TGTGCCAGCAGCAGGGACAGGGTCTCTTCCTACGAGCAGTACTTC. Translated, it gives CASSRDRVSSYEQYF.

This clone was counted once. The chain joins TRBV11-2 to TRBJ1-5, with TRBD1 matching 9 bases. Trimming at V came to 4 bases and at J to 0 bases, leaving 4 bases not matched to a gene. The CDR3 consists of 16 residues. Germline loops: CDR1 SGHAT, CDR2 FQNNGV. Here the CDR3 DNA reads TGTGCCAGCAGCTCCAGGACAGGGGTTAGCAATCAGCCCCAGCATTTT. This encodes CASSSRTGVSNQPQHF.

The CDR3 region has the DNA TGTGCCAGCAGTTACTCGGGACAGGGTGTCCGCTACACCTTC. Encoded protein: CASSYSGQGVRYTF. The rearrangement links TRBV6-6 to TRBJ1-2, with 9 bases lining up with TRBD1. V lost 0 bases to trimming and J lost 9 bases; unmatched junction nucleotides: 5. The germline V gene encodes CDR1 MNHNY and CDR2 SVGAGI (reference sequence). CDR3 size: 14 residues.

This clone was seen only a few times. The chain is built from TRBV11-3 and TRBJ2-7; a weak D match, TRBD2 (7 bases). Germline V lookup: CDR1 SGHNT, CDR2 YENEEA. There are 15 residues in the CDR3. The germline V and J ends were trimmed by 5 bases and 2 bases, with 16 bases remaining between them. The CDR3 is CASSGGGAGAYEQYF. The CDR3, as DNA: TGTGCCAGCAGCGGAGGGGGGGCTGGGGCCTACGAGCAGTACTTC.

The CDR3 sequence is CASSVAPTGDGETQYF. For the CDR3, the DNA is TGTGCCAGCAGCGTAGCCCCGACAGGGGATGGGGAGACCCAGTACTTC. The chain couples TRBV9 to TRBJ2-5; 8 bases map to TRBD1. J lost 5 bases, V lost 0 bases, and 9 bases had no gene match. The CDR3 spans 16 residues. From germline, CDR1 is SGDLS and CDR2 YYNGEE.

This chain connects TRBV10-3 to TRBJ2-1; 14 bases match TRBD2. The length of the CDR3 is 16 residues. Germline CDR1 ENHRY, CDR2 SYGVKD. Losses at the gene ends were 0 bases for V and 6 bases for J; bases not matched to a gene: 1. For the CDR3, the DNA is TGTGCCATCAGTGAGTCGACTAGCGGGGGGGCCAATGAGCAGTTCTTC. Residues: CAISESTSGGANEQFF.

This chain joins TRBV19 and TRBJ2-7, with 9 bases aligning to TRBD1. The germline V gene has CDR1 LNHDA and CDR2 SQIVND (reference sequence). The CDR3 contains 15 residues. Trimming at V came to 5 bases and at J to 1 base, leaving 6 bases not matched to a gene. The CDR3 coding sequence is TGTGCCAGTAGTCCCCGGGACAGGGTTTCCTACGAGCAGTACTTC. It is translated as CASSPRDRVSYEQYF.

This clone was found once. The rearrangement joins TRBV6-5 to TRBJ1-1; TRBD1 matches at 10 bases. The J segment lost 0 bases and the V segment lost 7 bases, leaving 5 bases of the junction unmatched. CDR1 is MNHEY and CDR2 is SVGAGI in the germline V gene. The CDR3 sequence is 15 residues long. The CDR3 bases are TGTGCCAGCAAGACAGGGGGCCGGATGAACACTGAAGCTTTCTTT. Translation: CASKTGGRMNTEAFF.

Worth noting for this clone: Compared with germline, one end of the junction differs, possibly owing to a read error. The chain carries TRBV7-3 and TRBJ2-5; D call uncertain. The CDR3 spans 13 residues. Per germline, CDR1 SGHTA and CDR2 FQGTGA. CDR3 sequence: CASSLSDWETQYF. The CDR3 DNA reads TGTGCTAGCAGCTTAAGCGATTGGGAGACCCAGTACTTC. Full variable domain (rest looked up from reference TRBV7-3 and TRBJ2-5): GAGVSQTPSNKVTEKGKYVELRCDPISGHTALYWYRQSLGQGPEFLIYFQGTGAADDSGLPNDRFFAVRPEGSVSTLKIQRTERGDSAVYLCASSLSDWETQYFGPGTRLLVL.

The chain joins TRBV4-1 to TRBJ2-1, with 8 bases lining up with TRBD1. The CDR3 covers 15 residues. Germline trimming cut 2 bases from V and 9 bases from J; bases unmatched to any gene: 9. Germline assignment: CDR1 MGHRA and CDR2 YSYEKL. This CDR3 reads CASSQPDRDRSEQFF. The CDR3 coding sequence is TGCGCCAGCAGCCAACCCGACAGGGACAGGTCTGAGCAGTTCTTC.

This chain connects TRBV2 to TRBJ2-1; 10 nucleotides agree with TRBD1. There are 16 residues in the CDR3. Germline trimming cut 6 bases from V and 4 bases from J; bases unmatched to any gene: 9. In germline, CDR1 is SNHLY, CDR2 FYNNEI. The CDR3 DNA reads as TGTGCCAGCAGCCCCTGGACAGGGGGGAAATACAATGAGCAGTTCTTC. Translated: CASSPWTGGKYNEQFF.

CDR3 protein: CASSFRVSLGNQPQHF. In DNA form, the CDR3 reads TGTGCCAGCAGCTTTCGGGTCTCACTTGGCAATCAGCCCCAGCATTTT. This rearrangement joins TRBV5-6 to TRBJ1-5; D gene ambiguous. The CDR3 consists of 16 residues. With 2 bases removed from V and 2 bases from J, the gap between germline ends came to 14 bases. CDR1 and CDR2 (germline): SGHDT, YYEEEE.

V is TRBV29-1 and J is TRBJ2-5; D not resolved. Looked up from germline, CDR1 is SQVTM and CDR2 is ANQGSEA. V lost 7 bases and J lost 5, with 11 bases in between. The CDR3 is 11 amino acids. CDR3 sequence: CSGQESETQYF. The CDR3 nucleotides read TGCAGCGGCCAGGAATCGGAGACCCAGTACTTC.

The V call is TRBV11-2, the J call TRBJ1-1; D possibly corresponds to TRBD1 (5 bases). The CDR3 is 14 residues long. Per germline, CDR1 SGHAT and CDR2 FQNNGV. V was trimmed by 6 bases and J by 1 base, leaving 12 bases between them. This chain's CDR3 is CASRWTQSNTEAFF. The CDR3 region has the DNA TGTGCCAGCAGATGGACACAATCGAACACTGAAGCTTTCTTT.

This clone was recorded only once. This rearrangement joins TRBV9 to TRBJ1-3; D is uncertain. CDR1 SGDLS and CDR2 YYNGEE come from the germline V gene. The CDR3 is 16 residues long. V lost 3 bases and J lost 0, with 13 bases in between. CDR3 DNA sequence: TGTGCCAGCAGCGCCTCAGTAATTTCCTCTGGAAACACCATATATTTT. Protein: CASSASVISSGNTIYF.